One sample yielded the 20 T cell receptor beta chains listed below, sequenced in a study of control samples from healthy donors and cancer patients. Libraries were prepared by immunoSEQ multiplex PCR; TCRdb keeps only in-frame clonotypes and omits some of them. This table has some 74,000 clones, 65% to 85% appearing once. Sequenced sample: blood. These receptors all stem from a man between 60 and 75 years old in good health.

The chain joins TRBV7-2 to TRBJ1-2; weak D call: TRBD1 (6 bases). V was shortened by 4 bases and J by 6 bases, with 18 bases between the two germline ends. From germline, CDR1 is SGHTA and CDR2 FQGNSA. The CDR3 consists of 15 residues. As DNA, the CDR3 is TGTGCCAGCAGCTCTTATTCGACAGGCCGGGATGGCTACACCTTC. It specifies CASSSYSTGRDGYTF.

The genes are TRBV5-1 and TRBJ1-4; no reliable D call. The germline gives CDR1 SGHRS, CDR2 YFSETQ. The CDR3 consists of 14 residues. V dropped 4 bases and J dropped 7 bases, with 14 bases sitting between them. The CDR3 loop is CASSVISRSEKLFF. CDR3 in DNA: TGCGCCAGCAGCGTTATTTCGAGAAGTGAAAAACTGTTTTTT.

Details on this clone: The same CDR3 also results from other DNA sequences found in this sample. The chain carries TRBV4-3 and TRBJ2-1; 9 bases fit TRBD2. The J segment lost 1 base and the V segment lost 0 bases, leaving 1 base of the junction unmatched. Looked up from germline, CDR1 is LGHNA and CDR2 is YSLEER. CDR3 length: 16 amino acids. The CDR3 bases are TGCGCCAGCAGCCAAGATAGCGGGAGTTCCTACAATGAGCAGTTCTTC. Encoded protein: CASSQDSGSSYNEQFF.

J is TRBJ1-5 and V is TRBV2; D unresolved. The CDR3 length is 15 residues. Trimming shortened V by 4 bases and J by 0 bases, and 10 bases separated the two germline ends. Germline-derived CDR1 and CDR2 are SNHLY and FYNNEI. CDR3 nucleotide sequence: TGTGCCAGCAGTGTAGACGGAAATAGCAATCAGCCCCAGCATTTT. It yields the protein CASSVDGNSNQPQHF.

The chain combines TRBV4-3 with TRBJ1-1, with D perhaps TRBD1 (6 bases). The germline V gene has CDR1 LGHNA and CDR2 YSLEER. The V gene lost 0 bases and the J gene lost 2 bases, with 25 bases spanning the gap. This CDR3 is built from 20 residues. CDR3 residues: CASSQEIVMGADSRNTEAFF. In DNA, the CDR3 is TGCGCCAGCAGCCAAGAGATAGTCATGGGCGCGGACAGCCGTAACACTGAAGCTTTCTTT.

CDR3 amino acids: CASSDSRDLGKWPQHF. The CDR3 nucleotides read TGTGCCAGCAGCGACTCCCGGGACCTTGGGAAATGGCCCCAGCATTTT. The chain links TRBV27 to TRBJ1-5; D may be TRBD1 (5 bases). The V end lost 6 bases, the J end lost 9 bases, and 24 bases lay between the germline ends. The CDR3 spans 16 residues. CDR1 is MNHEY, CDR2 SMNVEV, per germline (reference sequence).

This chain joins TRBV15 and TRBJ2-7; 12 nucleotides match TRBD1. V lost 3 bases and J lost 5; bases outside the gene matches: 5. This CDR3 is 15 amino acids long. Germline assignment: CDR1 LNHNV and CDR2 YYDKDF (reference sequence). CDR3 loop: CATSRGQGALHEQYF. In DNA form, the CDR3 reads TGTGCCACCAGCAGGGGACAGGGGGCATTACACGAGCAGTACTTC.

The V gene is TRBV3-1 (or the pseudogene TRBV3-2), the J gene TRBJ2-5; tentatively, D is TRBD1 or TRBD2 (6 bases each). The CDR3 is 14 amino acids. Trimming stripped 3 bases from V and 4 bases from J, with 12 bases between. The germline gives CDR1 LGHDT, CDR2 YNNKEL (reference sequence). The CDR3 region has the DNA TGTGCCAGCAGCCATTCGGGGGCGGGAGAGACCCAGTACTTC. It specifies CASSHSGAGETQYF.

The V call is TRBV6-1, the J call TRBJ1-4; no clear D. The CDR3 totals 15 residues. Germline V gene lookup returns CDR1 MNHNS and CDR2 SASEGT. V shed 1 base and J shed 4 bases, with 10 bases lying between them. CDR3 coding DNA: TGTGCCAGCAGTGAAGGGAACAGTTATAATGAAAAACTGTTTTTT. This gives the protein CASSEGNSYNEKLFF.

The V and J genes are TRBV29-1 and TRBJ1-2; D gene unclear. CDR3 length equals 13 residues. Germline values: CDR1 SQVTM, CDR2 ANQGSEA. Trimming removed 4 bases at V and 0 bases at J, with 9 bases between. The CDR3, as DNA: TGCAGCGTTGGGAGGGAACCTAACTATGGCTACACCTTC. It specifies CSVGREPNYGYTF.

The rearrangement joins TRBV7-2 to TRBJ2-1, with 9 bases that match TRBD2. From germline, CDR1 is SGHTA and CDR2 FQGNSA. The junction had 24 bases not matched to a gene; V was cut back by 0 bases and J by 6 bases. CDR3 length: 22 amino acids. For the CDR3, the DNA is TGTGCCAGCAGCTTAGCGGGATGGGGGGTGGGGACTAGCCCCCAGACCCCCAATGAGCAGTTCTTC. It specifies CASSLAGWGVGTSPQTPNEQFF.

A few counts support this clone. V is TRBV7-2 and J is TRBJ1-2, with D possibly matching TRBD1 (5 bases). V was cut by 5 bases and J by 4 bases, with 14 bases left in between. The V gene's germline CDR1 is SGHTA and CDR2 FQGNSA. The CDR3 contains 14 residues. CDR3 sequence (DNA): TGTGCCAGCAGCCAAGGGGCGCAGCCCTATGGCTACACCTTC. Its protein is CASSQGAQPYGYTF.

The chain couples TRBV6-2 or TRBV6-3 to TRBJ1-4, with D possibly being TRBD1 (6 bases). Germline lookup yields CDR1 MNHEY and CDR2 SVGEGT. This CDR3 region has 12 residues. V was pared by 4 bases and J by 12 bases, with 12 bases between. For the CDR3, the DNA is TGTGCCAGCAGTTCCCTCAACAGGGAACTGTTTTTT. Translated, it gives CASSSLNRELFF.

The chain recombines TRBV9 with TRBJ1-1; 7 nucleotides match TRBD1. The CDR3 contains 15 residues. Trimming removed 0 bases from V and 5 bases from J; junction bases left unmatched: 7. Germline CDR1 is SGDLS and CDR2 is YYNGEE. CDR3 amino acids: CASSVGNRGRTEAFF. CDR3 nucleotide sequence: TGTGCCAGCAGCGTAGGTAACAGGGGAAGGACTGAAGCTTTCTTT.

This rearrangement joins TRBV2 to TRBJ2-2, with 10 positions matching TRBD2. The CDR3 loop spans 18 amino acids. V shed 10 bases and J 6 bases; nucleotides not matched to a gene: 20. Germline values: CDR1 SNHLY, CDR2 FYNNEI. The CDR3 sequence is CANSTDPEAGGPAGELFF. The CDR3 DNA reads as TGTGCCAACAGCACAGACCCCGAAGCGGGAGGGCCGGCCGGGGAGCTGTTTTTT.

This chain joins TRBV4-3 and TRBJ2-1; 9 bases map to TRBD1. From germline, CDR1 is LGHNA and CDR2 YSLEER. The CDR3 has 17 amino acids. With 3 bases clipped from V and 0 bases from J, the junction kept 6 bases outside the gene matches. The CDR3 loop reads CASSQGTGKGSYNEQFF. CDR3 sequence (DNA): TGCGCCAGCAGCCAGGGGACAGGGAAGGGCTCCTACAATGAGCAGTTCTTC.

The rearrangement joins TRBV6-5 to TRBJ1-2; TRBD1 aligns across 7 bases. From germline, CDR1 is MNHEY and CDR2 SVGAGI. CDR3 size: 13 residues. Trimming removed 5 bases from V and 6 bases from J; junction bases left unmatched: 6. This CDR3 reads CASSRTTGDGYTF. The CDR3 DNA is TGTGCCAGCAGTCGCACCACAGGGGATGGCTACACCTTC.

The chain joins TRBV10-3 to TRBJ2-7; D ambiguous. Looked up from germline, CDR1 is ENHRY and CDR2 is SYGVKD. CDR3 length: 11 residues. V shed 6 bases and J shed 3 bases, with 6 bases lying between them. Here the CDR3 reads CAIRVSYEQYF. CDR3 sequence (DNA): TGTGCCATCAGGGTAAGCTACGAGCAGTACTTC.

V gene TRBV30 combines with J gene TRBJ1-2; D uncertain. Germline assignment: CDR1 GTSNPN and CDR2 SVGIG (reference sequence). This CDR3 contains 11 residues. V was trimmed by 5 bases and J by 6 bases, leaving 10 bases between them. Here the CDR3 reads CAWVSSDGYTF. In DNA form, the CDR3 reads TGTGCCTGGGTAAGCTCAGATGGCTACACCTTC.

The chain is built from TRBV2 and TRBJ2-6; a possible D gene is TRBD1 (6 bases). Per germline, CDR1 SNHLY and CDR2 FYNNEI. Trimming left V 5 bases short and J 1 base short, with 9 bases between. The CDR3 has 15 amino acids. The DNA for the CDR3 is TGTGCCAGCAGTTTACAGGGATCTGGGGCCAACGTCCTGACTTTC. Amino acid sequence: CASSLQGSGANVLTF.